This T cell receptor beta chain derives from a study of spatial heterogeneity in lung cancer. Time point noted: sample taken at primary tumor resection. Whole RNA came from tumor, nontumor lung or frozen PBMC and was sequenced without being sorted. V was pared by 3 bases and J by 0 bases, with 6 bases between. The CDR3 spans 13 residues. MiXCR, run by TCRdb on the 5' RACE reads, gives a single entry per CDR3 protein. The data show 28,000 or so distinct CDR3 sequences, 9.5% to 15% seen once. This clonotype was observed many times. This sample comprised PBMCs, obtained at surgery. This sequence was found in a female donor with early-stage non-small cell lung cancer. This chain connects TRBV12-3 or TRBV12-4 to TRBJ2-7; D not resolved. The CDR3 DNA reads TGTGCCAGCAGTTTGGCAGGCTCCTACGAGCAGTACTTC. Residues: CASSLAGSYEQYF.